This record concerns one TCR beta chain sequence. What antigen it recognizes has not been identified. Base quality data are lacking; no much larger clone is found one base away. Genomic DNA was isolated from the sorted cells so that the TCRbeta CDR3 region could be sequenced. The immunoSEQ Assay was used for sequencing of TCRbeta CDR3 regions. This immuneACCESS table, as held by TCRdb, lists in-frame sequences with V and J called but not all clones. Of the missing ones, under half trace to an unresolved V gene in checked studies; the others have no known cause. Across this sample there are tens of thousands of clones, with roughly 87% seen only once. The leading ten clones occupy around 0.23% of the sample. Patients with a history of autoimmune disease or receiving systemic immunosuppression were excluded from the trial. Peripheral blood for TCR sequencing was collected from all dose cohorts at baseline, on cycle 4 day 1, and on cycle 7 day 1. Samples came from an open-label, multicenter, first-in-human phase I dose-escalation trial of ivuxolimab. Adults with locally advanced or metastatic head and neck squamous cell, hepatocellular, melanoma or renal cell carcinoma were enrolled in the trial. Before TCR sequencing, CD4+ T cells and CD8+ T cells from peripheral blood were sorted into separate populations.

The V end loses 0 bases and the J end loses 0 bases, and a stretch of 15 bases separates them. Taken from the germline V gene, the CDR1 and CDR2 loops are ENHRY and SYGVKD. From cysteine to phenylalanine, the CDR3 is 18 amino acids long. Of all the DNA, just the CDR3 is kept, 54 bases in frame from base 1. These data are taken from a study of OX40 agonist ivuxolimab in advanced cancers. For the study in its entirety: The costimulatory receptor OX40 (CD134) was targeted by ivuxolimab, a fully human IgG2 agonistic monoclonal antibody. Intravenous ivuxolimab was administered to patients every 2 weeks at six dose levels: 0.01, 0.1, 0.3, 1.5, 3 and 10 mg/kg. Of the approximately 50 dose-escalation patients, hepatocellular carcinoma was present in about 20, melanoma in approximately 15, renal cell carcinoma in 9 and head and neck cancer in 9. The dose-escalation cohort was roughly 80% male with a mean age of around 64 years, ranging from 23 to 79. Prior anti-PD-1, anti-PD-L1 or anti-CTLA-4 therapy was permitted, and checkpoint inhibitors had been received by 30% to 40% of dose-escalation patients. Partial responses were achieved by three dose-escalation patients, of whom one had hepatocellular carcinoma and two had cutaneous melanoma. Peripheral TCRbeta sequencing aimed to test whether ivuxolimab altered TCR sequence diversity and caused clonal T-cell expansion. The paper covers the monotherapy dose-escalation part of the phase I ivuxolimab trial, which included N ≈ 50 patients. What the research found in general, with its limitations: Low levels of normalized T-cell clonal expansion were also seen in some nonresponding patients. After ivuxolimab, more expanded clones were found on average in CD8+ T cells than in CD4+ T cells. At doses of 0.1 to 3.0 mg/kg, clonal expansion of both CD4+ and CD8+ T cells in blood was seen between baseline and week 6. In the 0.1-3.0 mg/kg groups, partial responders were among the patients with the lowest normalized peripheral clonal expansion, particularly in CD8+ T cells. The antigen specificity of the clonally expanded peripheral T cells was not determined.

The rearranged chain carries TRBV10-3 and TRBJ1-3; the D gene assignment is ambiguous. This sequence originates from an adult with an advanced solid tumor such as melanoma, head and neck, liver or kidney cancer. This specimen consisted of CD4+ or CD8+ T cells sorted from blood, obtained in a trial of the OX40 agonist ivuxolimab. The CDR3 region has the sequence CAISESAARRNSGNTIYF. The sequenced DNA is TGTGCCATCAGTGAGTCGGCAGCGCGACGCAACTCTGGAAACACCATATATTTT.